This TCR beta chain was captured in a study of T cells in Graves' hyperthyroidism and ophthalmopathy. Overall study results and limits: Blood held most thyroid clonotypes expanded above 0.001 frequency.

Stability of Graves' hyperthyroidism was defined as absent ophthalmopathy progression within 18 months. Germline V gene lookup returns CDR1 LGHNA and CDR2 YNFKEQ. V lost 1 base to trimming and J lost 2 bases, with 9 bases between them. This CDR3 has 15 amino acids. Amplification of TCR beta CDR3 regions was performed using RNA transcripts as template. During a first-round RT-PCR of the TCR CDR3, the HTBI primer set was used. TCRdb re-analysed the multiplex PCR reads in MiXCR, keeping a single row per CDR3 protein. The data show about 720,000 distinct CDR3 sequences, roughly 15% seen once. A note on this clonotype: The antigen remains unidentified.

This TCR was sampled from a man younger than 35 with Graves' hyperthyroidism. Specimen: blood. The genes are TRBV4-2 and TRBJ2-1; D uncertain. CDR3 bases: TGTGCCAGCAGCCAAGGGATCGGCCCCTACAATGAGCAGTTCTTC. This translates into CASSQGIGPYNEQFF.